This T cell receptor beta chain was sequenced in a study of PD-L1 blockade in urothelial cancer. Synthetically made TCR analog templates were put into each PCR as spikes. The table came from immunoSEQ multiplex PCR; TCRdb's copy has only in-frame clones and leaves some out. In the table there are 90,000 to 120,000 clones, under 85% of which are singletons. The germline V gene encodes CDR1 KGHSH and CDR2 LQKENI. With 2 bases clipped from V and 6 bases from J, the junction kept 3 bases outside the gene matches. CDR3 length equals 13 residues. This clone appeared a single time. The chain couples TRBV18 to TRBJ1-1, with 7 bases matching TRBD1. The sequences come from PBMCs, collected around atezolizumab (anti-PD-L1) treatment. This sequence originates from a man aged 50 to 60 with urothelial cancer. CDR3 sequence: CASSPDRVSEAFF. In DNA, the CDR3 is TGTGCCAGCTCACCAGACAGGGTCTCTGAAGCTTTCTTT. The complete variable domain, with remaining parts taken from reference TRBV18 and TRBJ1-1, reads NAGVMQNPRHLVRRRGQEARLRCSPMKGHSHVYWYRQLPEEGLKFMVYLQKENIIDESGMPKERFSAEFPKEGPSILRIQQVVRGDSAAYFCASSPDRVSEAFFGQGTRLTVV.